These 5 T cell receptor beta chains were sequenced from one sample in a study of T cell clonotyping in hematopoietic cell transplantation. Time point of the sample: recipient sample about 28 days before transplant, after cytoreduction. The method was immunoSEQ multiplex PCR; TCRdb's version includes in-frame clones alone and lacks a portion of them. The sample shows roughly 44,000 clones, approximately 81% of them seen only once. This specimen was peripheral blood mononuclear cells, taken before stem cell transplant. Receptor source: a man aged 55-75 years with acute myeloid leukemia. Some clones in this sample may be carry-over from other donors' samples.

The CDR3 spells CASTDGATNEKLFF. In DNA form, the CDR3 reads TGTGCCAGCACCGACGGTGCAACTAATGAAAAACTGTTTTTT. The rearrangement uses TRBV28 and TRBJ1-4; no definite D call. The CDR3 has 14 amino acids. Trimming cost V 7 bases and J 0 bases, with 9 bases left between them. Per germline, CDR1 MDHEN and CDR2 SYDVKM.

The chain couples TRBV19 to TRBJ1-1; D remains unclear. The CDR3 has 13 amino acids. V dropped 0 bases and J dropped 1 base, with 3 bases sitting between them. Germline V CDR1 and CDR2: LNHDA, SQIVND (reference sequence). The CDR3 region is CASSIERNTEAFF. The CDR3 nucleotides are TGTGCCAGTAGTATAGAAAGGAACACTGAAGCTTTCTTT.

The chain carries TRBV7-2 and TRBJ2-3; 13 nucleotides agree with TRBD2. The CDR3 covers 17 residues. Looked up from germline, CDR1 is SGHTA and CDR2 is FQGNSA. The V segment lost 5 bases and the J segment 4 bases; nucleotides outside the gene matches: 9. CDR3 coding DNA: TGTGCCAGCAGCCCGCGACTAGCGGGGGGTACTGCAGATACGCAGTATTTT. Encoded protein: CASSPRLAGGTADTQYF.

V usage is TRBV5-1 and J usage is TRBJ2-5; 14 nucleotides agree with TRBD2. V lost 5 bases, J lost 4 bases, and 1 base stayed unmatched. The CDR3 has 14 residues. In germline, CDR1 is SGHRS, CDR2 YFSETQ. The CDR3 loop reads CASSGTSGGETQYF. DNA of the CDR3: TGCGCCAGCAGTGGGACTAGCGGGGGAGAGACCCAGTACTTC.

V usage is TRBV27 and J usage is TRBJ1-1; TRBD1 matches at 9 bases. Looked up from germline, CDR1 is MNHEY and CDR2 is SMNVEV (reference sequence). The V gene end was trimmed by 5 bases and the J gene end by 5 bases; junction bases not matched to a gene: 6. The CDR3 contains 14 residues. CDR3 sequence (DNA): TGTGCCAGCAGTCTGGACAGGGGTGAGACTGAAGCTTTCTTT. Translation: CASSLDRGETEAFF.